A single sample gave rise to the 22 T cell receptor beta chains below, sequenced in a study of shared clonotypes between healthy human individuals. Measured with immunoSEQ multiplex PCR; TCRdb has only the in-frame clones, and not every one. The data show about 510,000 clones, 79% seen once. Sequenced material: PBMCs. All receptors come from a woman aged 40 to 50 in good health. Some clones in this sample may be carry-over from other donors' samples.

The table lists this clone with a few counts. The rearrangement uses TRBV18 and TRBJ2-5; D is unresolved. The V gene's germline CDR1 is KGHSH and CDR2 LQKENI. CDR3 length: 12 amino acids. V was pared by 2 bases and J by 4 bases, with 5 bases between. The CDR3 coding sequence is TGTGCCAGCTCACCAGAGAGAGAGACCCAGTACTTC. It codes for CASSPERETQYF.

The rearrangement joins TRBV29-1 to TRBJ2-1, with a weak D call TRBD1 (5 bases). This CDR3 is built from 12 residues. Trimming pared 2 bases from V and 6 bases from J, leaving 8 bases between. The germline gives CDR1 SQVTM, CDR2 ANQGSEA. For the CDR3, the DNA is TGCAGCGTTGAAAGGGGCCGCAATGAGCAGTTCTTC. Translated, it gives CSVERGRNEQFF.

The rearrangement joins TRBV6-6 to TRBJ2-5; D possibly corresponds to TRBD1 (5 bases). The CDR3 is made up of 15 amino acids. Looked up from germline, CDR1 is MNHNY and CDR2 is SVGAGI (reference sequence). Between the trimmed V and J ends, which lost 8 bases and 4 bases, there was a span of 20 bases. The CDR3 region has the DNA TGTGCCAGCCGAACAGGCCATTCTATAGGAGAGACCCAGTACTTC. Translation gives CASRTGHSIGETQYF.

The rearrangement uses TRBV15 and TRBJ2-5; D might be TRBD1 (5 bases). Germline V gene lookup returns CDR1 LNHNV and CDR2 YYDKDF (reference sequence). V lost 0 bases and J 0 bases, leaving 8 bases between the germline ends. The CDR3 totals 15 residues. The CDR3 is CATSRDQGYQETQYF. Here the CDR3 DNA reads TGTGCCACCAGCAGAGACCAGGGATACCAAGAGACCCAGTACTTC. The variable domain in full, completed from reference TRBV15 and TRBJ2-5, reads DAMVIQNPRYQVTQFGKPVTLSCSQTLNHNVMYWYQQKSSQAPKLLFHYYDKDFNNEADTPDNFQSRRPNTSFCFLDIRSPGLGDTAMYLCATSRDQGYQETQYFGPGTRLLVL.

The chain couples TRBV28 to TRBJ2-2, with D uncertain. CDR3 length: 13 residues. Between the trimmed V and J ends, which lost 8 bases and 4 bases, there was a span of 11 bases. Germline V gene sequence: CDR1 MDHEN, CDR2 SYDVKM. The CDR3 loop is CASCRSGTGELFF. Here the CDR3 DNA reads TGTGCCAGCTGCAGGAGTGGCACCGGGGAGCTGTTTTTT.

This clone was seen only a few times. V gene TRBV15 combines with J gene TRBJ2-5; maybe TRBD2 (7 bases). Trimming left V 0 bases short and J 5 bases short, with 13 bases between. CDR3 length: 15 residues. Germline-derived CDR1 and CDR2 are LNHNV and YYDKDF (reference sequence). The CDR3 sequence: CATSRDRGGWETQYF. Written as DNA, the CDR3 is TGTGCCACCAGCAGAGATAGGGGGGGATGGGAGACCCAGTACTTC.

This clone is a singleton in its sample. V and J are TRBV7-2 and TRBJ1-1; D gene uncertain. The CDR3 covers 13 residues. The V gene's germline CDR1 is SGHTA and CDR2 FQGNSA. Trimming cost V 1 base and J 3 bases, with 6 bases left between them. The CDR3 loop is CASSLDGDTEAFF. The CDR3, as DNA: TGTGCCAGCAGCTTAGATGGTGACACTGAAGCTTTCTTT.

This clone was observed a handful of times. This CDR3 is CASTIAGGAGFTGELFF. CDR3 nucleotide sequence: TGTGCCAGCACCATAGCGGGAGGGGCCGGCTTCACCGGGGAGCTGTTTTTT. V usage is TRBV28 and J usage is TRBJ2-2; 11 nucleotides match TRBD2. Germline V CDR1 and CDR2: MDHEN, SYDVKM. This CDR3 is 17 amino acids long. V was clipped by 7 bases and J by 4 bases; unmatched bases: 11. The full variable domain, with the rest looked up from reference TRBV28 and TRBJ2-2, is DVKVTQSSRYLVKRTGEKVFLECVQDMDHENMFWYRQDPGLGLRLIYFSYDVKMKEKGDIPEGYSVSREKKERFSLILESASTNQTSMYLCASTIAGGAGFTGELFFGEGSRLTVL.

The DNA of the CDR3 is TGTGCCAGCAGCTCCGAGATAAACTATGGCTACACCTTC. This gives the protein CASSSEINYGYTF. The V call is TRBV7-2, the J call TRBJ1-2; the D is unclear. The CDR3 length is 13 residues. Germline lookup yields CDR1 SGHTA and CDR2 FQGNSA. V was pared by 4 bases and J by 2 bases, with 8 bases between.

This clone was observed a few times. The chain's CDR3 is CASSSNRVSYEQYF. CDR3 nucleotide sequence: TGTGCCAGCAGCTCCAACAGGGTGTCCTACGAGCAGTACTTC. The chain links TRBV7-2 to TRBJ2-7, with a weak D call TRBD1 (6 bases). Germline V gene data show CDR1 as SGHTA and CDR2 as FQGNSA. The CDR3 extends over 14 amino acids. Trimming took off 4 bases at V and 1 base at J, with 11 bases between the two ends.

The chain recombines TRBV11-2 with TRBJ1-4; D perhaps matches TRBD1 (6 bases). Trimming shortened V by 5 bases and J by 0 bases, and 10 bases separated the two germline ends. This CDR3 is 15 amino acids long. Germline CDR1 reads SGHAT; CDR2 reads FQNNGV. The CDR3 DNA reads as TGTGCCAGCAGCACGTGGACAGCAACTAATGAAAAACTGTTTTTT. Protein sequence: CASSTWTATNEKLFF.

A few counts support this clone. The chain joins TRBV5-6 to TRBJ2-7, with 12 bases fitting TRBD2. Germline V lookup: CDR1 SGHDT, CDR2 YYEEEE. The CDR3 has 14 residues. J was trimmed by 5 bases and V by 2 bases; bases with no gene match: 2. CDR3 in DNA: TGTGCCAGCAGCTTCGGACTAGCGGGAAACGAGCAGTACTTC. This encodes CASSFGLAGNEQYF.

This clone was recorded once. Other DNA sequences in this sample translate to the same CDR3. The V gene is TRBV18, the J gene TRBJ2-7; TRBD2 matches 7 bases. This CDR3 has 14 amino acids. After removal of 3 bases from V and 4 bases from J, the junction contained 6 bases not matched to a gene. CDR1 KGHSH and CDR2 LQKENI come from the germline V gene. In DNA, the CDR3 is TGTGCCAGCTCACCCTCCACGGGGGGATACGAGCAGTACTTC. It encodes CASSPSTGGYEQYF.

The rearrangement joins TRBV18 to TRBJ1-4; D unclear. Between the trimmed V and J ends, which lost 1 base and 0 bases, there was a span of 12 bases. The CDR3 extends over 17 amino acids. Germline V gene sequence: CDR1 KGHSH, CDR2 LQKENI. This CDR3 reads CASSPLMSAATNEKLFF. The CDR3 DNA sequence: TGTGCCAGCTCACCACTCATGTCGGCTGCAACTAATGAAAAACTGTTTTTT.

The chain combines TRBV30 with TRBJ2-3, with 8 bases matching TRBD2. V dropped 1 base and J dropped 2; count of bases not matched to a gene: 8. This CDR3 has 16 amino acids. Germline assignment: CDR1 GTSNPN and CDR2 SVGIG (reference sequence). The CDR3 DNA is TGTGCCTGGAGTGAATTCGTTAGCGGGAACACAGATACGCAGTATTTT. The encoded protein is CAWSEFVSGNTDTQYF.

The chain recombines TRBV27 with TRBJ2-3, with D perhaps matching TRBD2 (6 bases). CDR1 is MNHEY, CDR2 SMNVEV, per germline (reference sequence). The ends were cut back, 5 bases at V and 0 bases at J, with 12 bases in the middle. The CDR3 has 15 residues. In nucleotides, the CDR3 is TGTGCCAGCAGTCTCATAGCGGATAGCACAGATACGCAGTATTTT. Amino acids: CASSLIADSTDTQYF.

In its sample, this clone was seen a few times. V gene TRBV4-1 combines with J gene TRBJ1-1, with D uncertain. The V gene's germline CDR1 is MGHRA and CDR2 YSYEKL. The CDR3 spans 16 residues. Trimming cost V 0 bases and J 1 base, with 12 bases left between them. For the CDR3, the DNA is TGCGCCAGCAGCCAAGAACTAGGTGTGGGGAACACTGAAGCTTTCTTT. Its translation: CASSQELGVGNTEAFF.

In regard to this clone: This sample includes further DNA sequences coding for the same CDR3. The V and J genes are TRBV6-6 and TRBJ1-3; no clear D gene. This CDR3 has 13 amino acids. V shed 0 bases and J shed 3 bases, with 3 bases lying between them. The germline gives CDR1 MNHNY, CDR2 SVGAGI (reference sequence). The chain's CDR3 is CASSYSSGNTIYF. The CDR3 DNA is TGTGCCAGCAGTTACTCAAGTGGAAACACCATATATTTT.

The chain has TRBV19 and TRBJ2-7, with TRBD1 matching over 7 bases. Per germline, CDR1 LNHDA and CDR2 SQIVND (reference sequence). The CDR3 is made up of 14 amino acids. After removal of 7 bases from V and 2 bases from J, the junction contained 8 bases not matched to a gene. The CDR3 region is CASTKTGPPYEQYF. The CDR3, as DNA: TGTGCCAGTACCAAGACAGGGCCACCCTACGAGCAGTACTTC.

The rearrangement joins TRBV7-9 to TRBJ2-1; D not certain. CDR1 is SEHNR and CDR2 is FQNEAQ in the germline V gene (reference sequence). The CDR3 totals 11 residues. V lost 1 base to trimming and J lost 15 bases, with 10 bases between them. This CDR3 is CASSLDGWPFF. The CDR3, as DNA: TGTGCCAGCAGCTTAGACGGGTGGCCGTTCTTC.

V is TRBV18 and J is TRBJ1-1, with D maybe TRBD1 (5 bases). V lost 2 bases and J 3 bases, leaving 10 bases between the germline ends. The CDR3 extends over 14 amino acids. Germline values: CDR1 KGHSH, CDR2 LQKENI. The CDR3 region has the DNA TGTGCCAGCTCACCAGGGGGGGTAGACACTGAAGCTTTCTTT. This encodes CASSPGGVDTEAFF.

This clone was observed a single time. This rearrangement joins TRBV27 to TRBJ1-2, with D possibly matching TRBD1 (5 bases). This CDR3 spans 15 amino acids. Germline V CDR1 and CDR2: MNHEY, SMNVEV (reference sequence). V was cut by 0 bases and J by 6 bases, with 14 bases left in between. The CDR3 DNA sequence: TGTGCCAGCAGTTTATCCTCCCGACAGCAAAATGGCTACACCTTC. This codes for CASSLSSRQQNGYTF.